This passage covers 9 T cell receptor beta chains from one sample sequenced in a study of blood T cell repertoires in COVID-19. This table comes from immunoSEQ multiplex PCR, and its TCRdb copy is limited to in-frame clones, with some not included. The sample comprises 150,000 or so clones, about 79% of which are singletons, and 7% to 10% rests with the top ten. Sample: PBMCs or T cells enriched from blood (not recorded which). These receptor sequences come from a man aged 45 to 65 who had recovered from COVID-19.

CDR3 protein: CASNLRRQEPPLHF. CDR3 sequence (DNA): TGTGCCAGCAACCTCCGACGACAGGAGCCACCCCTCCACTTT. This rearrangement joins TRBV6-5 to TRBJ1-6; tentatively, D is TRBD1 (6 bases). This CDR3 spans 14 amino acids. In germline, CDR1 is MNHEY, CDR2 SVGAGI. V shed 7 bases and J shed 11 bases, with 18 bases lying between them.

This chain uses TRBV25-1 with TRBJ1-4; possibly TRBD1 for D (6 bases). This CDR3 is built from 11 residues. From germline, CDR1 is MGHDK and CDR2 SYGVNS. Trimming stripped 6 bases from V and 8 bases from J, with 7 bases between. As DNA, the CDR3 is TGTGCCAGCAGAGGGGGAGAAAAACTGTTTTTT. It codes for CASRGGEKLFF.

This CDR3 reads CASSYPPWGGGAYEQYF. The CDR3, as DNA: TGTGCCAGCAGTTACCCCCCCTGGGGCGGGGGGGCCTACGAGCAGTACTTC. V usage is TRBV6-2 or TRBV6-3 and J usage is TRBJ2-7; 9 nucleotides align to TRBD2. The germline gives CDR1 MNHEY, CDR2 SVGEGT. V shed 2 bases and J 2 bases; nucleotides not matched to a gene: 10. The CDR3 length is 17 residues.

This clone is a singleton in its sample. The gene calls are TRBV4-3 and TRBJ2-7; maybe TRBD1 (6 bases). The CDR3 runs 14 residues. From germline, CDR1 is LGHNA and CDR2 YSLEER. V dropped 4 bases and J dropped 0 bases, with 10 bases sitting between them. The CDR3 DNA reads as TGCGCCAGCAGCCCGGGACATAGCTCCTACGAGCAGTACTTC. It translates to CASSPGHSSYEQYF.

This clone was observed a single time. J is TRBJ2-1 and V is TRBV27, with 10 positions matching TRBD2. V lost 5 bases, J lost 0 bases, and 4 bases stayed unmatched. The length of the CDR3 is 16 residues. Germline V gene lookup returns CDR1 MNHEY and CDR2 SMNVEV (reference sequence). The CDR3: CASSHSGGSSYNEQFF. DNA of the CDR3: TGTGCCAGCAGTCATAGCGGGGGGAGCTCCTACAATGAGCAGTTCTTC.

The chain links TRBV9 to TRBJ1-1; D is unclear. V lost 0 bases and J 5 bases, leaving 11 bases between the germline ends. Germline V gives CDR1 SGDLS, CDR2 YYNGEE. The CDR3 is 14 residues long. CDR3 in amino acids: CASSVGVGTTEAFF. CDR3 coding DNA: TGTGCCAGCAGCGTAGGGGTGGGCACGACTGAAGCTTTCTTT.

This clone appeared a single time. The chain recombines TRBV21-1 with TRBJ1-3; the table names TRBD1, a call not compared with the DNA. TRBV21-1 has pseudogene status. The CDR3 extends over 14 amino acids. CDR3: CASSKLGAGNTIYF. The CDR3, as DNA: TGTGCCAGCAGCAAACTTGGGGCCGGAAACACCATATATTTT.

This chain uses TRBV10-3 with TRBJ1-4, with unresolved D. This CDR3 region has 17 residues. Germline CDR1 is ENHRY and CDR2 is SYGVKD. Trimming cost V 0 bases and J 4 bases, with 15 bases left between them. The CDR3 nucleotides are TGTGCCATCAGTGAGTCGATGCGGAGAGGACTTAATGAAAAACTGTTTTTT. It codes for CAISESMRRGLNEKLFF.

The gene calls are TRBV7-3 and TRBJ2-1; the D gene is possibly TRBD1 (7 bases). Trimming stripped 4 bases from V and 7 bases from J, with 14 bases between. Per the germline V gene, CDR1 is SGHTA and CDR2 is FQGTGA. The CDR3 has 14 amino acids. DNA of the CDR3: TGTGCCAGCAGCTCAGGGGGGACTCTGAATGAGCAGTTCTTC. Protein: CASSSGGTLNEQFF.